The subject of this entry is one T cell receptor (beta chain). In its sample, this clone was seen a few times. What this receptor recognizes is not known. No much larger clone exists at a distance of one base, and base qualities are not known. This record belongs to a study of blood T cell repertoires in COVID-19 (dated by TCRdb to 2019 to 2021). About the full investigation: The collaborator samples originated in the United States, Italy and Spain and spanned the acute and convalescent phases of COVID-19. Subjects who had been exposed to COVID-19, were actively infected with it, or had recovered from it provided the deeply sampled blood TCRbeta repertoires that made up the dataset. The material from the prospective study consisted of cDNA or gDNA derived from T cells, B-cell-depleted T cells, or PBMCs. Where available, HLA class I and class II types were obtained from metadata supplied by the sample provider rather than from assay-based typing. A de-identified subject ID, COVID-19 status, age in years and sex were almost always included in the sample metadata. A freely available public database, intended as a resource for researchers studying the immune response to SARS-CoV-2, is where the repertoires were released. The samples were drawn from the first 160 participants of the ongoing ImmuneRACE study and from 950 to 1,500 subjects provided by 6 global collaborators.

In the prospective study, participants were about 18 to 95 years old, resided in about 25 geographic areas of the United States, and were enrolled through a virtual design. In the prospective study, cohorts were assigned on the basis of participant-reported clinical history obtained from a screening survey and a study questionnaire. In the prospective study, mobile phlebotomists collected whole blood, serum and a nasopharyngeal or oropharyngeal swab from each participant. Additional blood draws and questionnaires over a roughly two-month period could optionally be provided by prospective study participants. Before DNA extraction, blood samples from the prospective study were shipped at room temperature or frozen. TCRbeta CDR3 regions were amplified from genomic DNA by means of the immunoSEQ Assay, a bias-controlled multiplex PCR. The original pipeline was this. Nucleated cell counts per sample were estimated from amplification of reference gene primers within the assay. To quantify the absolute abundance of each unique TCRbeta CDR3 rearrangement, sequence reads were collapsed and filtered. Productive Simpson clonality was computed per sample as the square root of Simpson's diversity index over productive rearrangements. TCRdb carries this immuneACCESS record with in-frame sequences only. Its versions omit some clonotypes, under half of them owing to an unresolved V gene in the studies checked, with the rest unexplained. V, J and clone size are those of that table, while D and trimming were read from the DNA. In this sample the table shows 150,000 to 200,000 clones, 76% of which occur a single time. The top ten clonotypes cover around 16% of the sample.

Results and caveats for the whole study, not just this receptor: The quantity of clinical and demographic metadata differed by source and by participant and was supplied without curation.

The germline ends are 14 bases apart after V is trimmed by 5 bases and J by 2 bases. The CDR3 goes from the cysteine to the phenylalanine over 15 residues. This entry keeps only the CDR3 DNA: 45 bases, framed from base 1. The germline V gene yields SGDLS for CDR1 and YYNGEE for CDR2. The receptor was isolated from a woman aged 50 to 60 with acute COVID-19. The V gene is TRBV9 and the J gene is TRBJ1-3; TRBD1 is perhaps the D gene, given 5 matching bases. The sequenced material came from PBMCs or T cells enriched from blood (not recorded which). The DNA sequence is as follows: TGTGCCAGCAGTGGGGGAGGAGGCCCTGGAAACACCATATATTTT. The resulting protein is CASSGGGGPGNTIYF.